This T cell receptor (beta chain) was sequenced for a study of cytomegalovirus exposure and HLA in healthy donors. Data came from immunoSEQ multiplex PCR; TCRdb stores just in-frame clones and leaves some out. The sample includes roughly 150,000 clones, 85% to 95% of them seen just once. The sequenced sample was PBMCs. The receptor's source is a young man in good health and CMV-seropositive.

The CDR3 protein is CASSPIAGEPYEQYF. The CDR3 coding sequence is TGCGCCAGCAGCCCGATAGCGGGAGAGCCCTACGAGCAGTACTTC. V and J are TRBV4-1 and TRBJ2-7; 9 bases align to TRBD2. Germline loops: CDR1 MGHRA, CDR2 YSYEKL. The J segment lost 2 bases and the V segment lost 4 bases, leaving 6 bases of the junction unmatched. CDR3 length equals 15 residues.